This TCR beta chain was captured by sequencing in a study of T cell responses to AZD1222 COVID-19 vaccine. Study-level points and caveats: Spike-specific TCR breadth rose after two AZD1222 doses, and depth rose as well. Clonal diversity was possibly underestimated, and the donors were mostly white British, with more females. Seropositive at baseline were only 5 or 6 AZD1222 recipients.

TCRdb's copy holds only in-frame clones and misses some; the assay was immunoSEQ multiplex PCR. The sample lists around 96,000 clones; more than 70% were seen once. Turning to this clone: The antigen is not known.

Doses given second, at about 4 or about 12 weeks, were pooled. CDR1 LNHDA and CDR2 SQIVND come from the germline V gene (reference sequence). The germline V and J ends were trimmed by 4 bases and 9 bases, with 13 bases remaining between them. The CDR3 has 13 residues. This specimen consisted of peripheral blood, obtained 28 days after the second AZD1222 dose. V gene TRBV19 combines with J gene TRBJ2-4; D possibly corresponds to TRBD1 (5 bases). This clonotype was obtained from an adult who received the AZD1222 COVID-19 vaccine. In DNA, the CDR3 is TGTGCCAGTAGTACCAACCCCCAGGGCATTCAGTACTTC. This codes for CASSTNPQGIQYF.